This TCR beta chain was observed in a study of blood T cell repertoires in COVID-19. Overall study context: Samples taken during acute and convalescent COVID-19 were collected in the United States, Italy and Spain. T cells, B-cell-depleted T cells, or PBMCs provided the cDNA or gDNA that served as material.

In the original analysis: It was from reference gene primer amplification that nucleated cell counts were estimated. Clones were sequenced by immunoSEQ multiplex PCR, and TCRdb holds only the in-frame ones, with some missing. Clonal size and the V and J genes are those of that table, whereas D and trimming came from the DNA. The sample contains around 300,000 clones, 85% of which appear only once. V was clipped by 3 bases and J by 8 bases; unmatched bases: 5. CDR3 length: 14 residues. Germline V CDR1 and CDR2: GTSNPN, SVGIG (reference sequence). The chain recombines TRBV30 with TRBJ1-4, with 11 bases identical to TRBD1. The sequenced sample consisted of peripheral blood. This TCR derives from a human donor in a cohort sampled during active COVID-19. For the CDR3, the DNA is TGTGCCTGGAGCACCGGGACAGGGGGAGAAAAACTGTTTTTT. Its protein is CAWSTGTGGEKLFF.